This record concerns one T cell receptor beta chain sequence. Its antigen has not been determined. Qualities for individual bases were not recorded, and no much larger clone is one base off. Relative to germline, V is 5 bases shorter and J is 4 bases shorter, with 20 bases between their ends. The CDR3 holds 16 amino acids from the cysteine to the phenylalanine. The read is trimmed to its CDR3 DNA, 48 bases read in frame from base 1. The germline V gene encodes CDR1 MDHEN and CDR2 SYDVKM. The source of the sample is a study of beta chain features in type 1 diabetes (dated by TCRdb to 2016 to 2018). As for the study more broadly: Patients and healthy donors did not differ in mean age, gender distribution, total cell number or subset yield. A total of 90 million to 130 million sorted cells were examined across all samples, and a strong correlation was observed between cell number per subset and RNA yield. In the study, TCRB repertoires of sorted circulating CD4+ T cell subsets from recently diagnosed type 1 diabetes patients were compared with those of matched healthy donors. Regulatory and stem cell-like memory subsets were obtained from only 8 patients and about eight healthy donors, while naive and central memory subsets were obtained from all 30 or so donors. Overall results and qualifications from the work: Because cDNA rather than genomic DNA was sequenced, highly expressing activated cells could have been over-represented, although no difference in activation and CD3 levels was found between groups. Type 1 diabetes patients showed a moderate but significant shortening of TCRB CDR3 length in all four CD4+ subsets. At VDJ recombination sites, patients with type 1 diabetes made fewer insertions and deleted more nucleotides, a pattern implying thymic rearrangement abnormalities. PCR might favor shorter templates, but patient and control samples were amplified and corrected together, so any skew would affect both groups equally. Only small numbers of individuals were included in the HLA sub-analyses, which left unresolved whether HLA type had any influence on TCRB rearrangement. Naive, central memory and regulatory TCRB repertoires appeared more similar among patients than among healthy donors.

The entire amount of isolated RNA was reverse transcribed using the High Capacity cDNA Reverse Transcription Kit, so the sequenced TCRB transcripts were expressed ones. Deep immunoSEQ sequencing was performed on naive, central memory and regulatory T cell samples, with an average of around 3.4 million total reads per sample. Sorted cells were lysed in RLT buffer and RNA was extracted with DNase-treated RNeasy Micro or Mini kits, depending on cell number. Each cell subset was processed on its own to prevent cross-contamination, while patient and healthy donor samples were processed together. The immunoSEQ multiplex PCR was used to amplify TCRB sequences from cDNA, yielding 87-bp fragments that span the CDR3 region. The amplicons were sequenced using the Illumina HiSeq platform. The published analysis was carried out like this. Synthetic template baselines were used to correct PCR bias computationally, reads within Hamming distance 2 were collapsed together, and singletons that could not be merged were discarded. Reads were aligned against IMGT so that V, D and J genes, CDR3 length and insertions or deletions at six rearrangement sites could be assigned. Within each subset, clonotype counts were normalized to sorted cell number, after which true diversity and Gini coefficients were computed with the tcR R package. Repertoire sharing was quantified using the overlap coefficient calculated on TCRB nucleotide sequences. Out-of-frame TCRB sequences from naive cells were analyzed as a proxy for the pre-selection repertoire. Held by TCRdb, this immuneACCESS table contains in-frame sequences only and omits some clones. Under half of the omission traces to an unresolved V gene where checked; the cause of the rest is unknown. Clonal size and the V and J genes are those of that table, whereas D and trimming came from the DNA. This sample lists 680,000 or so clones; about an eighth were detected once. The biggest ten clones account for about 0.02% of the sample.

Each donor gave one peripheral blood draw, averaging roughly 120 mL, which was collected into heparinised tubes. A BD FACSAria II and a panel including CD45RO, CCR7, CD25, CD127, CD95 and CD27 were used to sort naive, central memory, regulatory and stem cell-like memory CD4+ T cells. Every sorted population had a purity above 95%. PBMCs were isolated immediately by Lymphoprep density gradient centrifugation and stained directly without culture. Samples were stained and sorted in pairs, with one healthy donor and one patient per experiment, so that batch effects were minimized. The sequencing input was naive CD4+ T cells from blood. Explained via the paper, the cell subset or site label denotes: true naive CD4+ T cells. The sequence is built from TRBV28 and TRBJ1-2; TRBD1 is a weak D gene call, 6 bases matching. The sequence was obtained from a man aged 18 to 29 with type 1 diabetes. The DNA sequence is TGTGCCAGCAGTCCTCCCGGGACATCTGGAGCCTATGGCTACACCTTC. This is translated as CASSPPGTSGAYGYTF.